These 10 T cell receptor beta chains originate from one sample sequenced in a study of blood T cells in healthy people across ages. It was with a sample-barcoded 5' primer and a J-beta primer mix that a second PCR of about 6 to 11 cycles was run. TCRdb re-derived calls from the 5' RACE reads in MiXCR, one entry per CDR3 protein. The sample carries about 1.4 million distinct CDR3 sequences, approximately 63% recorded once. The source material was blood. The receptors were sampled from a young man in good health.

The chain carries TRBV30 and TRBJ2-1; D is uncertain. The V gene lost 7 bases and the J gene lost 4 bases, with 14 bases spanning the gap. The CDR3 covers 13 residues. Germline CDR1 is GTSNPN and CDR2 is SVGIG (reference sequence). The CDR3, as DNA: TGTGCCTCCACGACAACGCGTTACAATGAGCAGTTCTTC. Protein sequence: CASTTTRYNEQFF. The full variable domain, its missing parts supplied by reference TRBV30 and TRBJ2-1, is SQTIHQWPATLVQPVGSPLSLECTVEGTSNPNLYWYRQAAGRGLQLLFYSVGIGQISSEVPQNLSASRPQDRQFILSSKKLLLSDSGFYLCASTTTRYNEQFFGPGTRLTVL.

The chain recombines TRBV7-9 with TRBJ2-1; D is ambiguous. The CDR3 is 14 amino acids. The V gene lost 8 bases and the J gene lost 0 bases, with 11 bases spanning the gap. Germline-derived CDR1 and CDR2 are SEHNR and FQNEAQ (reference sequence). The DNA of the CDR3 is TGTGCCAGCTCGAACTGGGGCTCCTACAATGAGCAGTTCTTC. It translates to CASSNWGSYNEQFF. The full variable domain, its missing parts supplied by reference TRBV7-9 and TRBJ2-1, is DTGVSQNPRHKITKRGQNVTFRCDPISEHNRLYWYRQTLGQGPEFLTYFQNEAQLEKSRLLSDRFSAERPKGSFSTLEIQRTEQGDSAMYLCASSNWGSYNEQFFGPGTRLTVL.

The V gene is TRBV9, the J gene TRBJ1-1; D remains ambiguous. Germline V gives CDR1 SGDLS, CDR2 YYNGEE. Trimming took 0 bases from V and 4 from J, leaving 13 bases between them. The CDR3 loop spans 15 amino acids. The CDR3 region is CASSVDRVTSTEAFF. CDR3 nucleotides: TGTGCCAGCAGCGTAGATAGGGTGACGAGCACTGAAGCTTTCTTT.

This sequence joins TRBV20-1 and TRBJ2-1; 7 nucleotides match TRBD2. The germline V gene has CDR1 DFQATT and CDR2 SNEGSKA (reference sequence). CDR3 size: 14 residues. V dropped 3 bases and J dropped 5; count of bases not matched to a gene: 7. The CDR3 spells CSARRLADHNEQFF. CDR3 DNA: TGCAGTGCTAGGCGGCTAGCGGACCACAATGAGCAGTTCTTC.

The V and J genes are TRBV7-2 and TRBJ2-7; TRBD2 matches 7 bases. Trimming cost V 2 bases and J 1 base; bases outside gene matches: 8. Germline values: CDR1 SGHTA, CDR2 FQGNSA. The length of the CDR3 is 16 residues. CDR3 bases: TGTGCCAGCAGCTTATCTTTGAGGACTAGGTCCTACGAGCAGTACTTC. Encoded protein: CASSLSLRTRSYEQYF.

V gene TRBV6-2 or TRBV6-3 combines with J gene TRBJ2-4, with 8 bases that match TRBD2. The closer fit of TRBJ2-7 to the DNA end suggests the J call may be wrong. Germline values: CDR1 MNHEY, CDR2 SVGEGT. The CDR3 contains 14 residues. The CDR3 bases are TGTGCCAGCAGTCAGAGCGGGGGCAAATACGAGCAGTACTTC. It codes for CASSQSGGKYEQYF.

The chain employs TRBV5-1 and TRBJ2-7; D possibly corresponds to TRBD1 (6 bases). This CDR3 is built from 13 residues. Germline CDR1 SGHRS, CDR2 YFSETQ. Trimming shortened V by 7 bases and J by 0 bases, and 11 bases separated the two germline ends. The CDR3 reads CASQTGPSYEQYF. In DNA, the CDR3 is TGCGCCAGCCAGACAGGCCCCTCCTACGAGCAGTACTTC.

The chain combines TRBV4-3 with TRBJ2-3; a possible D gene is TRBD2 (7 bases). Germline V CDR1 and CDR2: LGHNA, YSLEER. The CDR3 extends over 20 amino acids. Trimming removed 0 bases from V and 3 bases from J, with 25 bases in between. The CDR3, as DNA: TGCGCCAGCAGCCAAGACGCGGTACGGGGGGCCCCTTTGGGAACAGATACGCAGTATTTT. Its translation is CASSQDAVRGAPLGTDTQYF.

This clonotype was seen just once. The gene calls are TRBV7-9 and TRBJ2-5, with D unclear. The CDR3 has 17 amino acids. Between the trimmed V and J ends, which lost 1 base and 0 bases, there was a span of 15 bases. Germline V gives CDR1 SEHNR, CDR2 FQNEAQ (reference sequence). In nucleotides, the CDR3 is TGTGCCAGCAGCTTAGATCGGGCAGAGGAGTACCAAGAGACCCAGTACTTC. Translation: CASSLDRAEEYQETQYF.

This chain links TRBV11-2 with TRBJ2-3, with a weak D call TRBD2 (5 bases). Trimming shortened V by 1 base and J by 0 bases, and 8 bases separated the two germline ends. This CDR3 spans 15 amino acids. Germline lookup yields CDR1 SGHAT and CDR2 FQNNGV. CDR3 coding DNA: TGTGCCAGCAGCTTAGTGAGCGGAAGCACAGATACGCAGTATTTT. Amino acid sequence: CASSLVSGSTDTQYF.